One and the same sample provided the 28 T cell receptor beta chains below, sequenced in a study of T cell repertoires in cytomegalovirus infection. TCRdb re-called the reads through MiXCR, storing one row per CDR3 protein. The sample lists under 800,000 distinct CDR3 sequences, approximately 24% occurring once. The sequenced material came from CD8+ T cells from PBMCs. The receptor source for this set is a human donor in good health (CMV status not recorded). Some clones in this sample may be carry-over from other donors' samples.

The sample holds a few counts of this clonotype. The J gene is TRBJ2-4, the V gene TRBV28, with 9 bases that match TRBD1. CDR1 is MDHEN and CDR2 is SYDVKM in the germline V gene. CDR3 length: 19 amino acids. J lost 1 base, V lost 7 bases, and 17 bases had no gene match. This CDR3 reads CASNPEGGDRAGAKNIQYF. CDR3 in DNA: TGTGCCAGCAACCCCGAGGGGGGGGACAGGGCCGGGGCCAAAAACATTCAGTACTTC.

The rearrangement links TRBV29-1 to TRBJ1-2; 11 bases fit TRBD1. The CDR3 length is 14 residues. The germline CDR1 and CDR2 sequences are SQVTM and ANQGSEA. V shed 5 bases, J shed 8 bases, and the junction held 10 bases outside the gene matches. CDR3 in DNA: TGCAGCGTTCCCGGTATCGGGACAGGGGGAGGCTACACCTTC. Translation gives CSVPGIGTGGGYTF. Combining the CDR3 with reference TRBV29-1 and TRBJ1-2 gives the whole variable domain SAVISQKPSRDICQRGTSLTIQCQVDSQVTMMFWYRQQPGQSLTLIATANQGSEATYESGFVIDKFPISRPNLTFSTLTVSNMSPEDSSIYLCSVPGIGTGGGYTFGSGTRLTVV.

This clonotype has more than one count but fewer than ten. The V call is TRBV11-3, the J call TRBJ2-1; D ambiguous. The CDR3 has 12 residues. V was clipped by 5 bases and J by 10 bases, with 12 bases between them. In germline, CDR1 is SGHNT, CDR2 YENEEA. This chain's CDR3 is CASSRTGVEQFF. In nucleotides, the CDR3 is TGTGCCAGCAGCCGGACGGGTGTGGAGCAGTTCTTC.

As for this clonotype: A much larger clone lies a single base off, so this may be a read error. This sequence joins TRBV7-6 and TRBJ1-2; 7 bases match TRBD1. Germline loops: CDR1 SGHVS, CDR2 FNYEAQ. This CDR3 spans 14 amino acids. V lost 6 bases and J lost 7; bases outside the gene matches: 11. The CDR3 coding sequence is TGTGCCAGCAGTTACGACGGACAGGACGCTGGCTACACCTTC. Translated, it gives CASSYDGQDAGYTF.

V is TRBV7-9 and J is TRBJ1-5, with D hard to call. CDR3 length: 15 amino acids. Deletions cut 1 base from V and 6 bases from J, with 13 bases between. Germline V gene sequence: CDR1 SEHNR, CDR2 FQNEAQ (reference sequence). In DNA, the CDR3 is TGTGCCAGCAGCTTAGAGCAGGAAGAAGGTCAGCCCCAGCATTTT. It translates to CASSLEQEEGQPQHF. Combining the CDR3 with reference TRBV7-9 and TRBJ1-5 gives the whole variable domain DTGVSQNPRHKITKRGQNVTFRCDPISEHNRLYWYRQTLGQGPEFLTYFQNEAQLEKSRLLSDRFSAERPKGSFSTLEIQRTEQGDSAMYLCASSLEQEEGQPQHFGDGTRLSIL.

The chain uses TRBV28 and TRBJ2-6; D call uncertain. Germline V lookup: CDR1 MDHEN, CDR2 SYDVKM. Between the trimmed V and J ends, which lost 5 bases and 0 bases, there was a span of 11 bases. The CDR3 extends over 16 amino acids. CDR3 sequence: CASSTSVYSGANVLTF. The CDR3 DNA is TGTGCCAGCAGTACGTCTGTGTACTCTGGGGCCAACGTCCTGACTTTC.

This clonotype was recorded a few times. The chain joins TRBV28 to TRBJ2-5; D not certain. V gave up 3 bases and J gave up 2 bases, with 10 bases separating them. The CDR3 has 14 residues. Germline V gene data show CDR1 as MDHEN and CDR2 as SYDVKM. CDR3 sequence reads: CASSFAGVQETQYF. The CDR3 nucleotides read TGTGCCAGCAGTTTCGCTGGGGTGCAAGAGACCCAGTACTTC.

This clonotype came up many times. The chain carries TRBV11-2 and TRBJ1-1; 7 nucleotides match TRBD1. The length of the CDR3 is 15 residues. V gave up 7 bases and J gave up 2 bases; unmatched junction bases: 10. From germline, CDR1 is SGHAT and CDR2 FQNNGV. The CDR3 loop is CASTVLQGVNTEAFF. The CDR3 DNA follows: TGTGCCAGCACCGTCCTCCAGGGGGTCAACACTGAAGCTTTCTTT.

The chain has TRBV6-6 and TRBJ1-1; TRBD1 is a possible D gene (5 bases). In germline, CDR1 is MNHNY, CDR2 SVGAGI (reference sequence). Trimming removed 2 bases at V and 5 bases at J, with 27 bases between. This CDR3 is 19 amino acids long. CDR3 DNA: TGTGCCAGCAGTTACATAGGCCTGGGGGGGGAGGGAGTGGATACTGAAGCTTTCTTT. This translates into CASSYIGLGGEGVDTEAFF.

As to this clonotype: With a much larger clone just one base away, this may be a read error. The chain is built from TRBV7-6 and TRBJ2-1; D possibly matches TRBD1 or TRBD2 (5 bases each). This CDR3 has 13 residues. Germline lookup yields CDR1 SGHVS and CDR2 FNYEAQ. CDR3 region: CATLRGADNEQLF. The DNA for the CDR3 is TGTGCCACACTTAGAGGGGCAGACAATGAGCAGCTCTTC.

The chain couples TRBV12-3 or TRBV12-4 to TRBJ1-1; 7 nucleotides align to TRBD1. The CDR3 spans 15 residues. V shed 6 bases and J 5 bases; nucleotides not matched to a gene: 12. CDR3 loop: CASSDPQGIGTEAFF. The CDR3 bases are TGTGCCAGCAGCGACCCACAGGGGATCGGGACTGAAGCTTTCTTT.

This rearrangement joins TRBV19 to TRBJ1-1, with a possible D match to TRBD1 (6 bases). Germline loops: CDR1 LNHDA, CDR2 SQIVND (reference sequence). V lost 2 bases and J 6 bases, leaving 16 bases between the germline ends. The CDR3 sequence is 15 residues long. The CDR3: CASSICGGGIPEAFF. The DNA of the CDR3 is TGTGCCAGTAGTATATGCGGGGGCGGAATCCCTGAAGCTTTCTTT.

This sequence joins TRBV11-1 and TRBJ2-5; D possibly corresponds to TRBD1 (6 bases). With 5 bases removed from V and 4 bases from J, the gap between germline ends came to 20 bases. Germline V gene sequence: CDR1 SGHAT, CDR2 FQDESV (reference sequence). The CDR3 covers 16 residues. As DNA, the CDR3 is TGTGCCAGCAGCCTGGGCCAGGGGATAGGCCGAGAGACCCAGTACTTC. Protein: CASSLGQGIGRETQYF.

The rearrangement uses TRBV20-1 and TRBJ1-1; D gene unclear. Trimming stripped 8 bases from V and 3 bases from J, with 10 bases between. The CDR3 totals 11 residues. Germline V lookup: CDR1 DFQATT, CDR2 SNEGSKA (reference sequence). Here the CDR3 DNA reads TGCAGTACCGACCGGGACACTGAAGCTTTCTTT. Its protein is CSTDRDTEAFF.

This clonotype has just a few counts. The chain has TRBV28 and TRBJ2-7; 8 bases map to TRBD1. After removal of 3 bases from V and 3 bases from J, the junction contained 4 bases not matched to a gene. Germline CDR1 MDHEN, CDR2 SYDVKM. This CDR3 is built from 14 residues. This CDR3 reads CASSFSGQGYEQYV. The CDR3 nucleotides read TGTGCCAGCAGTTTCTCAGGACAGGGCTACGAGCAGTACGTC.

On this clonotype: A much larger clone differs from this one at a single base, so this may be a read error. The chain has TRBV7-8 and TRBJ2-1; D may be TRBD1 (5 bases). CDR1 is SGHVS and CDR2 is FQNEAQ in the germline V gene. Between the trimmed V and J ends, which lost 10 bases and 4 bases, there was a span of 14 bases. The CDR3 is 13 amino acids. The CDR3 DNA reads as TGTGCCAACAACCCTTCAGGGTACAATGAGCAGTTCTTC. The encoded protein is CANNPSGYNEQFF. Supplemented by reference TRBV7-8 and TRBJ2-1, the full variable domain reads GAGVSQSPRYKVAKRGQDVALRCDPISGHVSLFWYQQALGQGPEFLTYFQNEAQLDKSGLPSDRFFAERPEGSVSTLKIQRTQQEDSAVYLCANNPSGYNEQFFGPGTRLTVL.

This clonotype appeared many times. The chain links TRBV19 to TRBJ2-1, with D uncertain. V lost 4 bases and J lost 2, with 6 bases in between. CDR3 length: 13 amino acids. Germline values: CDR1 LNHDA, CDR2 SQIVND (reference sequence). CDR3 bases: TGTGCCAGTAGTAAAGACACCTACAATGAGCAGTTCTTC. This sequence encodes CASSKDTYNEQFF.

This clonotype came up a few times. V gene TRBV7-2 combines with J gene TRBJ2-1; perhaps TRBD1 as D (6 bases). Germline loops: CDR1 SGHTA, CDR2 FQGNSA. The CDR3 extends over 14 amino acids. V was cut by 11 bases and J by 3 bases, with 17 bases left in between. This CDR3 reads CASWTDLGYNEQFF. The CDR3 nucleotides read TGTGCCTCTTGGACAGACCTAGGCTACAATGAGCAGTTCTTC.

The chain uses TRBV13 and TRBJ2-1, with D possibly matching TRBD1 (5 bases). V shed 4 bases and J shed 11 bases, with 15 bases lying between them. Germline lookup yields CDR1 PRHDT and CDR2 FYEKMQ (reference sequence). This CDR3 spans 13 amino acids. The CDR3 bases are TGTGCCAGCAGCTCAGCTCGTGACAGAAAGCAGTTCTTC. This translates into CASSSARDRKQFF.

The chain uses TRBV7-9 and TRBJ1-2; TRBD1 matches at 10 bases. The length of the CDR3 is 16 residues. J gave up 4 bases and V 7 bases, and 12 bases lay outside the gene matches. CDR1 is SEHNR and CDR2 is FQNEAQ in the germline V gene (reference sequence). The CDR3 sequence: CASIELDRGPSYGYTF. The CDR3, as DNA: TGTGCCAGCATCGAACTCGACAGGGGGCCCTCCTATGGCTACACCTTC.

This clonotype showed up just once. The genes are TRBV23-1 and TRBJ2-7, with TRBD1 matching 8 bases. TRBV23-1 is an ORF; its function is uncertain. The CDR3 covers 14 residues. The J segment lost 0 bases and the V segment lost 8 bases, leaving 6 bases of the junction unmatched. CDR3 protein: CASGVGQDSYEQYF. The CDR3 DNA sequence: TGCGCCAGCGGGGTGGGACAGGACTCCTACGAGCAGTACTTC.

This clonotype was counted many times. The V call is TRBV6-5, the J call TRBJ2-3, with D maybe TRBD2 (6 bases). CDR3 length: 11 residues. Germline values: CDR1 MNHEY, CDR2 SVGAGI. V was trimmed by 8 bases and J by 6 bases, leaving 9 bases between them. The CDR3 DNA reads TGTGCCAGCCTAGCGTACGATACGCAGTATTTT. Amino acids: CASLAYDTQYF.

Note on this clonotype: A read error may explain this, as a much larger clone is one base away. This chain joins TRBV6-6 and TRBJ2-1; 11 bases fit TRBD1. The CDR3 runs 19 residues. Germline CDR1 MNHNY, CDR2 SVGAGI (reference sequence). CDR3 coding DNA: TGTGCCAACAGTTTCCGGGACAGGGGGAGGGGACCCTCCTACAATGAGCAGTTCTTC. Its protein product is CANSFRDRGRGPSYNEQFF.

This clonotype was seen a few times. The chain has TRBV29-1 and TRBJ2-3, with 7 bases that match TRBD2. The CDR3 length is 14 residues. J gave up 5 bases and V 1 base, and 6 bases lay outside the gene matches. Germline CDR1 and CDR2: SQVTM and ANQGSEA. CDR3 protein: CSVEGLAGVDTQYF. The CDR3 DNA follows: TGCAGCGTTGAAGGACTAGCAGGAGTAGATACGCAGTATTTT.

The V gene is TRBV7-9, the J gene TRBJ2-1; TRBD1 aligns across 7 bases. The V and J ends lost 6 bases and 0 bases, in that order; junction bases with no gene match: 20. The CDR3 runs 20 residues. CDR1 and CDR2 from the germline V gene are SEHNR and FQNEAQ (reference sequence). As DNA, the CDR3 is TGTGCCAGCAGAGGAACGGACAGGCACTACTCTTCCAGCTCCTACAATGAGCAGTTCTTC. It is translated as CASRGTDRHYSSSSYNEQFF. Complete variable domain (other parts from reference TRBV7-9 and TRBJ2-1): DTGVSQNPRHKITKRGQNVTFRCDPISEHNRLYWYRQTLGQGPEFLTYFQNEAQLEKSRLLSDRFSAERPKGSFSTLEIQRTEQGDSAMYLCASRGTDRHYSSSSYNEQFFGPGTRLTVL.

The sample holds a few counts of this clonotype. The chain has TRBV30 and TRBJ2-5, with D possibly TRBD1 on 5 matching bases. In germline, CDR1 is GTSNPN, CDR2 SVGIG (reference sequence). The CDR3 contains 15 residues. The V gene lost 0 bases and the J gene lost 2 bases, with 13 bases spanning the gap. In nucleotides, the CDR3 is TGTGCCTGGAGTGTACAACCAGGGCGGCAAGAGACCCAGTACTTC. Translated: CAWSVQPGRQETQYF.

V usage is TRBV10-3 and J usage is TRBJ1-1; no clear D. The length of the CDR3 is 15 residues. Trimming took 4 bases from V and 3 from J, leaving 15 bases between them. Per the germline V gene, CDR1 is ENHRY and CDR2 is SYGVKD. This CDR3 is CAISGLRGEDTEAFF. CDR3 in DNA: TGTGCCATCAGTGGACTTCGGGGTGAGGACACTGAAGCTTTCTTT.

This clonotype came up a few times. The chain carries TRBV28 and TRBJ2-1; a possible D gene is TRBD1 (5 bases). Germline CDR1 and CDR2: MDHEN and SYDVKM. This CDR3 comprises 14 residues. V was pared by 6 bases and J by 3 bases, with 12 bases between. The CDR3 spells CASRAAGNYNEQFF. The CDR3 nucleotides are TGTGCCAGCAGAGCCGCAGGGAACTACAATGAGCAGTTCTTC. Together with reference TRBV28 and TRBJ2-1, the CDR3 gives the full variable domain: DVKVTQSSRYLVKRTGEKVFLECVQDMDHENMFWYRQDPGLGLRLIYFSYDVKMKEKGDIPEGYSVSREKKERFSLILESASTNQTSMYLCASRAAGNYNEQFFGPGTRLTVL.